Listed below are T cell receptor beta chains from one sample, sequenced in a study of cytomegalovirus exposure and HLA in healthy donors. Here immunoSEQ multiplex PCR was the method, and the copy in TCRdb shows in-frame clones only, minus some. The sample holds tens of thousands of clones; roughly four fifths are singletons and the top ten take 3.5% to 5.5%. What was sequenced was PBMCs. The receptors stem from a middle-aged man in good health and CMV-seronegative. Both conserved end residues are part of each CDR3. The D gene is left open where the match is weak. Not every row has a clone size; where given, it reads once, few, many or a size class.

V,size,J,D,CDR3,DNA
TRBV7-7,.,TRBJ2-1,.,CASSLGAKNEQFF,TGTGCTAGCAGCTTGGGGGCTAAAAATGAGCAGTTCTTC
TRBV19,.,TRBJ1-2,.,CASSWGTGDGYTF,TGTGCCAGTAGTTGGGGGACTGGGGATGGCTACACCTTC
TRBV6-6,.,TRBJ2-7,TRBD2,CASRGLAGGNEQYF,TGTGCCAGCAGGGGACTAGCGGGAGGAAACGAGCAGTACTTC
TRBV6-5,.,TRBJ1-1,TRBD1,CASNYRGRSNTEAFF,TGTGCCAGCAATTACAGGGGCCGGTCGAACACTGAAGCTTTCTTT
TRBV28,.,TRBJ2-2,.,CASSLSGLGRVAGELFF,TGTGCCAGCAGTTTATCCGGTTTGGGGCGTGTAGCCGGGGAGCTGTTTTTT
TRBV9,.,TRBJ2-7,TRBD1,CASSATGGRAYEQYF,TGTGCCAGCAGCGCCACAGGGGGCCGGGCCTACGAGCAGTACTTC
TRBV7-2,.,TRBJ2-7,TRBD2,CASSLVTSAYEQYF,TGTGCCAGCAGCTTAGTGACTAGCGCCTACGAGCAGTACTTC
TRBV4-3,.,TRBJ2-3,TRBD2,CASSETSGRDPSDTQYF,TGCGCCAGCAGCGAGACTAGCGGGAGGGACCCTTCAGATACGCAGTATTTT
TRBV6-6,few,TRBJ1-1,.,CASSYGRNTEAFF,TGTGCCAGCAGTTACGGGAGGAACACTGAAGCTTTCTTT
TRBV5-8,.,TRBJ2-7,.,CASSPPAGVSYEQYF,TGTGCCAGCAGCCCTCCCGCAGGGGTCTCGTACGAGCAGTACTTC
TRBV30,.,TRBJ1-1,TRBD1,CASRDRVNTEAFF,TGTGCCTCCCGGGACAGGGTAAACACTGAAGCTTTCTTT
TRBV6-1,.,TRBJ2-5,.,CASSSWAVRETQYF,TGTGCCAGCAGTAGCTGGGCAGTGAGAGAGACCCAGTACTTC
TRBV15,.,TRBJ2-6,.,CATSRENTGANVLTF,TGTGCCACCAGCAGAGAAAATACTGGGGCCAACGTCCTGACTTTC
TRBV4-3,.,TRBJ1-1,TRBD1,CASSQDPGGMNTEAFF,TGCGCCAGCAGCCAAGACCCAGGGGGCATGAACACTGAAGCTTTCTTT
TRBV5-1,.,TRBJ2-7,TRBD1,CASSSDYSGQGIEQYF,TGCGCCAGCAGCTCCGACTACTCGGGACAGGGCATCGAGCAGTACTTC
TRBV9,.,TRBJ1-2,TRBD1,CASSVAHSSGTGGKSYGYTF,TGTGCCAGCAGCGTAGCTCATTCATCCGGGACAGGGGGAAAGAGCTATGGCTACACCTTC
TRBV11-2,.,TRBJ1-2,TRBD1,CASSPSATGARWGYTF,TGTGCCAGCAGCCCAAGCGCGACAGGGGCTAGATGGGGCTACACCTTC
TRBV6-6,.,TRBJ2-2,.,CASSKRAGTGELFF,TGTGCCAGCAGTAAAAGAGCGGGCACCGGGGAGCTGTTTTTT
TRBV19,.,TRBJ1-5,.,CASSMAQGRNQPQHF,TGTGCCAGTAGTATGGCCCAGGGCCGAAATCAGCCCCAGCATTTT
TRBV7-9,.,TRBJ1-1,.,CASSLESLTEAFF,TGTGCCAGCAGCTTAGAGAGCCTCACTGAAGCTTTCTTT
TRBV7-6,.,TRBJ2-3,.,CASSSRDSKDTQYF,TGTGCCAGCAGCTCCCGGGACTCAAAAGATACGCAGTATTTT
TRBV5-6,.,TRBJ1-4,.,CASSFRTDNEKLFF,TGTGCCAGCAGCTTCAGGACAGATAATGAAAAACTGTTTTTT
TRBV19,once,TRBJ2-7,.,CASSVGGGYEQYF,TGTGCCAGTAGTGTGGGAGGAGGCTACGAGCAGTACTTC
TRBV30,.,TRBJ2-3,TRBD1,CASRTGGTDTQYF,TGTGCCTCTCGGACAGGGGGCACAGATACGCAGTATTTT
TRBV7-9,few,TRBJ2-7,.,CASRPPGAGSYEQYF,TGTGCCAGCCGCCCCCCCGGAGCCGGCTCCTACGAGCAGTACTTC
TRBV5-1,.,TRBJ2-7,.,CASNGGTLSSYEQYF,TGCGCCAGCAATGGGGGGACCTTGAGCTCCTACGAGCAGTACTTC
TRBV15,.,TRBJ2-7,TRBD1,CATSRAGTGAYEQYF,TGTGCCACCAGCAGAGCCGGGACAGGGGCCTACGAGCAGTACTTC
TRBV19,few,TRBJ1-1,.,CASSLAGAGTEAFF,TGTGCCAGTAGCCTCGCGGGGGCTGGCACTGAAGCTTTCTTT
TRBV11-3,.,TRBJ2-3,TRBD2,CASSSRTSGGGDTQYF,TGTGCCAGCAGCTCCAGGACTAGCGGGGGTGGAGATACGCAGTATTTT
TRBV4-2,.,TRBJ2-1,.,CASSNPLINSYNEQFF,TGTGCCAGCAGCAACCCCCTAATCAACTCCTACAATGAGCAGTTCTTC
TRBV2,.,TRBJ1-5,.,CASSEARGMNQPQHF,TGTGCCAGCAGTGAAGCGAGAGGGATGAATCAGCCCCAGCATTTT
TRBV4-2,once,TRBJ2-2,.,CASSQDMGNPGELFF,TGTGCCAGCAGCCAAGATATGGGCAATCCCGGGGAGCTGTTTTTT
TRBV4-2,.,TRBJ1-5,.,CASSQAVRQPQHF,TGTGCCAGCAGCCAAGCGGTCCGACAGCCCCAGCATTTT
TRBV18,.,TRBJ1-1,.,CASSADRSGFLEAFF,TGTGCCAGCTCAGCAGACAGGTCAGGGTTTTTAGAAGCTTTCTTT
TRBV6-5,.,TRBJ2-2,.,CASSSGTPQNTGELFF,TGTGCCAGCAGTTCCGGGACTCCCCAGAACACCGGGGAGCTGTTTTTT
TRBV10-3,.,TRBJ1-5,.,CAISESGGANSNQPQHF,TGTGCCATCAGTGAGTCGGGTGGGGCGAATAGCAATCAGCCCCAGCATTTT
TRBV7-2,.,TRBJ1-1,TRBD1,CASSLMTGTGTEAFF,TGTGCCAGCAGCCTGATGACAGGGACCGGCACTGAAGCTTTCTTT
TRBV6-5,.,TRBJ1-3,.,CASSYRGTGNTIYF,TGTGCCAGCAGTTACCGGGGTACTGGAAACACCATATATTTT
TRBV15,.,TRBJ2-1,TRBD1,CATSREGQGYNEQFF,TGTGCCACCAGCAGAGAAGGACAGGGTTACAATGAGCAGTTCTTC
TRBV19,.,TRBJ2-1,TRBD2,CASSVLAGTYNEQFF,TGTGCCAGTAGTGTCTTAGCGGGAACCTACAATGAGCAGTTCTTC
TRBV5-4,.,TRBJ2-2,TRBD2,CASSSGLAGGVDTGELFF,TGTGCCAGCAGCTCTGGACTAGCGGGAGGTGTAGACACCGGGGAGCTGTTTTTT